This T cell receptor beta chain stems from a study of T-cell memory formation after mild COVID-19 (dated by TCRdb to the early 2020s). Concerning the study at large: Most TCR sequence clusters were specific to one of the two donors. Longitudinal TCRalpha and TCRbeta repertoire sequencing tracked T-cell clones expanding and contracting after mild COVID-19 in a couple of donors. Two young, previously healthy adult volunteers, one female and one male, were included in the cohort.

Points the paper makes about the study in general: Clones that contracted from day 15 to 85 showed balanced CD4/CD8 phenotypes, whereas a second wave of clones that expanded from day 15 to 37 leaned towards CD4+. The study covered only a couple of mild cases, and larger cohorts including severe cases with pre-infection samples were considered necessary. Some responding clones were detected in pre-infection memory, suggesting pre-existing cross-reactive memory T cells joined the SARS-CoV-2 response. Contracting CD4+ clones were located mainly in the CM and EM memory subsets, whereas CD8+ clones were found to be enriched in EMRA. The second-wave clones that peaked on day 37 were not confirmed to be SARS-CoV-2 specific.

The CDR3 contains 17 residues, cysteine and phenylalanine counted. Only the CDR3 portion is preserved as DNA: 51 bases, with reading frame beginning at the first base. CDR1 SGHTA and CDR2 FQGNSA were looked up in the germline V gene. V lost 1 base and J lost 5 bases; the stretch between them is 19 bases long. Ficoll-Paque density gradient centrifugation was used to isolate PBMCs. There are a few counts of this clonotype. Its binding antigen is unknown. Within one base of it there is no much larger clone, and no base qualities were kept. Instrument used: Illumina NovaSeq 6000. TCRalpha and TCRbeta cDNA libraries were constructed by 5'RACE with constant-segment primers, with sample barcodes and unique molecular identifiers being introduced. Trizol reagent was used to extract RNA from every sample. Libraries were amplified in two PCR steps, with a second sample barcode and Illumina TruSeq adapters added in the second step. The libraries were sequenced on an Illumina NovaSeq using 2 x 150 bp paired-end reads. Per the authors' processing: With migec v1.2.7, reads were demultiplexed and then collapsed into UMI-guided consensus sequences. With mixcr v2.1.11, UMI consensuses were aligned to TRA and TRB V and J templates and assembled into clonotypes. A clonotype was counted as expanded or contracted only when both edgeR and NoisET called the clonotype significant, with the noise models trained on biological replicates. For edgeR calls, the cutoffs were a false discovery rate-adjusted p below 0.01 and a log2 fold-change threshold of 1. As an exploratory analysis of dynamics, PCA with hierarchical clustering was applied to max-normalized trajectories of the 1000 most abundant clonotypes. Each responding clone was given a CD4 or CD8 phenotype based on the CD4+ and CD8+ repertoires, which had been sequenced separately. The public reads were quality trimmed at Q25 with fastp and then assembled into clones with MiXCR by TCRdb, keeping productive beta chains. Each entry merges the rows of one CDR3 protein and shows their most common DNA and genes. The V and J calls follow TCRdb's processing rather than the paper's. Recorded for this sample are 240,000 or so distinct CDR3 sequences; approximately 9% of them occurred a single time. The biggest ten clones account for roughly a fifth of the sample.

This clonotype was obtained from a man aged 18 to 35 who had mild COVID-19 (a few samples of this study predate the infection). The sample titles of this study are shuffled in the database, so cell type and time point are left out; the donor was told from shared clones. What was sequenced was PBMCs or a T cell subset sorted from them (not recorded which). The rearranged segments are TRBV7-2 and TRBJ2-3; the D gene is perhaps TRBD2, on 6 matching bases. The CDR3 protein is CASSLGASLGRQDTQYF. The DNA reads as follows: TGTGCCAGCAGCTTAGGTGCCTCCCTTGGGAGGCAAGATACGCAGTATTTT.